Listed below are T cell receptor beta chains from one sample, sequenced in a study of graft-versus-host responses after intestinal transplantation. TCRdb's copy holds only in-frame clones and misses some; the assay was immunoSEQ multiplex PCR. Of some 110,000 clones listed, approximately 93% are singletons. Their target antigens are unknown. This sample comprised unstimulated CD8+ T cells sorted from spleen or lymph node cells, obtained before transplant. The receptors here all came from a human donor who was the organ donor for an intestinal transplant. CDR3s include the opening cysteine and the closing phenylalanine or tryptophan. The D gene is left open where the match is weak. A row's size may be missing; if present it is once, few, many or a size class.

TRBJ2-7 15 - TRBV4-3 - CASSQGQGLSYEQYF TGCGCCAGCAGCCAAGGGCAGGGTCTCTCCTACGAGCAGTACTTC
TRBJ2-3 15 - TRBV4-3 - CASSQGTHSTDTQYF TGCGCCAGCAGCCAGGGGACCCACAGCACAGATACGCAGTATTTT
TRBJ1-1 13 once TRBV4-1 - CASSPPALTEAFF TGCGCCAGCAGCCCACCCGCGCTTACTGAAGCTTTCTTT
TRBJ1-2 13 once TRBV7-9 - CASIDGTNYGYTF TGTGCCAGCATTGACGGAACTAACTATGGCTACACCTTC
TRBJ1-1 14 - TRBV28 - CASSSTGLGTEAFF TGTGCCAGCAGCTCGACGGGGTTGGGCACTGAAGCTTTCTTT
TRBJ2-3 14 - TRBV27 TRBD2 CASSSLAGGDTQYF TGTGCCAGCAGCTCACTAGCGGGAGGAGATACGCAGTATTTT
TRBJ1-1 12 - TRBV7-9 - CASSLGGAEAFF TGTGCCAGCAGCTTAGGGGGCGCTGAAGCTTTCTTT
TRBJ2-1 17 - TRBV5-6 TRBD2 CASRYGTSGILDNEQFF TGTGCCAGCAGATATGGGACTAGCGGGATTCTCGACAATGAGCAGTTCTTC
TRBJ1-3 15 - TRBV25-1 - CASSTWGITGNTIYF TGTGCCAGCTCGACCTGGGGGATTACTGGAAACACCATATATTTT
TRBJ2-1 15 - TRBV4-3 - CASSQDPDGYNEQFF TGCGCCAGCAGCCAAGATCCGGACGGCTACAATGAGCAGTTCTTC
TRBJ2-7 13 - TRBV30 - CAWSALDSYEQYF TGTGCCTGGAGTGCTTTAGACTCCTACGAGCAGTACTTC
TRBJ2-7 15 - TRBV4-1 TRBD2 CASSQDQAGGHEQYF TGCGCCAGCAGCCAAGATCAAGCGGGAGGGCACGAGCAGTACTTC
TRBJ1-2 14 - TRBV2 TRBD1 CASSPDRGRGGYTF TGTGCCAGCAGTCCGGACAGGGGGAGAGGTGGCTACACCTTC
TRBJ2-6 19 - TRBV13 - CASSLRRRYNFSGANVLTF TGTGCCAGCAGCTTACGAAGACGCTACAATTTTTCTGGGGCCAACGTCCTGACTTTC
TRBJ2-7 14 - TRBV4-3 - CASSRARGDYEQYF TGCGCCAGCAGCCGTGCGCGAGGGGATTACGAGCAGTACTTC
TRBJ2-7 15 - TRBV5-1 TRBD1 CASSCLGTGCFGQYF TGCGCCAGCTCTTGCCTCGGGACAGGGTGTTTTGGGCAGTACTTC
TRBJ2-1 15 - TRBV4-3 - CASSQVWGSGNEQFF TGCGCCAGCAGCCAAGTATGGGGGAGTGGCAATGAGCAGTTCTTC
TRBJ2-2 16 - TRBV19 - CASSIIWGVDTGELFF TGTGCCAGTAGTATCATTTGGGGAGTTGACACCGGGGAGCTGTTTTTT
TRBJ2-1 15 - TRBV4-1 - CASSHLSGTANEQFF TGCGCCAGCAGCCATCTTAGCGGGACAGCGAATGAGCAGTTCTTC
TRBJ2-5 13 - TRBV7-9 - CASSSWEKETQYF TGTGCCAGCAGCTCCTGGGAAAAAGAGACCCAGTACTTC
TRBJ2-5 16 - TRBV9 - CASSVLAEGLQETQYF TGTGCCAGCAGCGTATTAGCGGAAGGCCTCCAAGAGACCCAGTACTTC
TRBJ2-5 15 - TRBV19 TRBD2 CASSSPRLAGGAQYF TGTGCCAGTAGTTCCCCTCGCCTAGCGGGAGGAGCCCAGTACTTC
TRBJ2-7 16 - TRBV7-9 TRBD2 CASSLGGTSGSYEQYF TGTGCCAGCAGCTTAGGGGGGACTAGCGGGAGTTACGAGCAGTACTTC
TRBJ2-5 15 - TRBV4-2 TRBD1 CASSVITGVWETQYF TGTGCCAGCAGCGTAATAACAGGGGTGTGGGAGACCCAGTACTTC
TRBJ2-5 16 - TRBV4-1 - CASSHGGGLPRSEQYF TGCGCCAGCAGCCATGGGGGGGGCCTTCCCCGGTCGGAGCAGTACTTC
TRBJ2-3 15 - TRBV6-1 - CASDMDYWGTDTQYF TGTGCCAGCGATATGGACTATTGGGGCACAGATACGCAGTATTTT
TRBJ2-7 14 - TRBV19 TRBD2 CASSTLAASYEQYF TGTGCCAGTAGTACGCTAGCGGCCTCCTACGAGCAGTACTTC
TRBJ2-5 15 - TRBV11-2 - CASSLASIKGETQYF TGTGCCAGCAGCTTAGCCTCCATCAAAGGGGAGACCCAGTACTTC
TRBJ2-7 15 - TRBV5-5 - CASSFTRTVIYEQYF TGTGCCAGCAGCTTTACCCGGACAGTCATCTACGAGCAGTACTTC
TRBJ2-7 15 few TRBV19 TRBD2 CASSIGGGRAYEQYF TGTGCCAGTAGTATAGGAGGCGGGAGGGCCTACGAGCAGTACTTC
TRBJ2-2 15 - TRBV5-5 TRBD1 CASSLQGVGTGELFF TGTGCCAGCAGCTTGCAGGGGGTCGGCACCGGGGAGCTGTTTTTT
TRBJ2-3 17 - TRBV21-1 - CASSSKKGGRGTDTQYF TGTGCCAGCAGCTCAAAAAAGGGAGGGAGGGGGACAGATACGCAGTATTTT
TRBJ2-7 12 few TRBV28 - CATAAGSYEQYF TGTGCTACAGCCGCGGGATCCTACGAGCAGTACTTC
TRBJ1-2 11 - TRBV2 - CASSESYGYTF TGTGCCAGCAGTGAATCGTATGGCTACACCTTC
TRBJ2-7 15 - TRBV28 - CASSLRVRGVYEQYF TGTGCCAGCAGTTTAAGAGTCAGGGGAGTCTACGAGCAGTACTTC